This TCR beta chain was recovered during a study of blood T cell repertoires in COVID-19. At the level of the study: Material from acute and convalescent COVID-19 was sourced from the United States, Italy and Spain.

Germline CDR1 and CDR2: MNHEY and SMNVEV (reference sequence). V gave up 4 bases and J gave up 10 bases; unmatched junction bases: 7. The CDR3 is 13 residues long. This table comes from immunoSEQ multiplex PCR, and its TCRdb copy is limited to in-frame clones, with some not included. Altogether hundreds of thousands of clones are present, roughly 88% being singletons, with the ten largest covering roughly 7%. The source of this sequence is a woman in her 30s who had recovered from COVID-19. Sequenced sample: peripheral blood. The chain links TRBV27 to TRBJ1-5, with TRBD1 matching over 7 bases. In DNA form, the CDR3 reads TGTGCCAGCAGTTCGGACAGGACCCGACCCCAGCATTTT. Translated: CASSSDRTRPQHF.